This TCR beta chain is from a study of cytomegalovirus exposure and HLA in healthy donors. Study at large: Researchers previously reported finding 117 million unique TCR beta sequences from about 200 million T cells. HLA-typed donors were the source of some 85 million unique TCRs, which an early data release held. General study points: In a later analysis, a genetic analysis reported fewer productive-TCR N-insertions in an Asian-associated ancestry cluster than the cohort average. Researchers had no immune exposure information except CMV serostatus available.

With 60 Vbeta and 13 Jbeta primers, the PCR was carried out. The data were produced by immunoSEQ multiplex PCR, yet TCRdb's version contains in-frame clones alone and is incomplete. The repertoire holds some 99,000 clones, 60% to 75% seen once, with about 1.3% in the top ten. This CDR3 spans 12 amino acids. Between the trimmed V and J ends, which lost 4 bases and 2 bases, there was a span of 9 bases. Germline loops: CDR1 GTSNPN, CDR2 SVGIG (reference sequence). To note about this clone: As yet, its antigen is unknown.

The sequenced sample was PBMCs. This sequence was found in a female donor in good health and CMV-seronegative. V and J are TRBV30 and TRBJ2-7; maybe TRBD1 (5 bases). For the CDR3, the DNA is TGTGCCTGGATCCAGGGTCCCTACGAGCAGTACTTC. This sequence encodes CAWIQGPYEQYF.